The TCR beta chain described here comes from a study of cytomegalovirus exposure and HLA in healthy donors (dated by TCRdb to 2016 to 2017). Regarding the study in general: According to a later analysis, the approximately 120 validation repertoires were produced on the same platform as the roughly 700 repertoires of the first cohort. The aim of the study was to test whether cataloging public T cell receptors could identify signatures of past pathogen exposure. Along with the roughly 670-subject first cohort, a separate validation cohort of around 120 different subjects was used. The study combined high-throughput TCR immunosequencing, statistical association of individual TCRs with disease status, and machine learning to predict cytomegalovirus infection status.

The library relied on the immunoSEQ multiplex PCR assay. On the authors' methods: A statistical classification framework was built for diagnosing cytomegalovirus status from the catalog of TCR beta chain sequences. TCRdb mirrors the immuneACCESS table, restricted to in-frame sequences. Some clones are absent from its copies; in checked studies, under half trace to an unresolved V gene, and the reason for the others is unknown. The V and J calls and the clone size are those of that table, but D and trimming were determined from the DNA. The sample profile shows approximately 230,000 clones; approximately 84% of them were found once. The ten top clones hold more than 10% of the sample. The donors were included in the validation cohort of some 120 subjects, a group kept apart from the approximately 690-subject first cohort. In its sample, this clone was seen a few times. The antigen it recognizes is unknown. There are no base qualities to consult, and no much larger clone falls within one base.

There are 17 amino acids in the CDR3, from cysteine to phenylalanine inclusive. CDR3 DNA only is kept here, 51 bases in frame from base 1. Clipping removes 5 bases from V and 10 bases from J, with 18 as the unmatched junction base count. Reading the germline V gene gives CDR1 LGHNT and CDR2 FRNRAP. Overall results and qualifications from the work: A later analysis lacked HLA typing for the validation cohort, so it scored co-occurrence in that cohort across all 110 or so repertoires. Of the cluster scores, roughly 93% were above 0 in a later analysis, which found that TCRs clustered in the first cohort also tended to co-occur in the 120 or so validation repertoires. The authors suggested that the approach could potentially be extended to other disease states and immunological phenotypes. A total of 150 or so TCR beta chains were listed by the study as associated with cytomegalovirus. In both the original and validation cohorts, the classifier was reported to diagnose cytomegalovirus status with high specificity and sensitivity. Three of the identified cytomegalovirus-associated TCR beta chains were confirmed in vitro to be specific for cytomegalovirus antigens. Most TCR sequences were observed very rarely across donors, whereas some public TCRs were present in many individuals.

This TCR came from a man aged 18 to 30 in good health and CMV-seropositive. Sequencing input: PBMCs. The receptor chain draws on TRBV12-5 and TRBJ1-2; 11 bases in the middle match TRBD1. The DNA is TGTGCTAGTGGTCGCCGGACAGGGGGCGCTCAGGTGTACGACTACACCTTC. Translated, this is CASGRRTGGAQVYDYTF.